This is a list of T cell receptor beta chains from one sample in a study of early T cells in non-severe SARS-CoV-2 infection. TCRdb itself ran the 5' RACE reads through MiXCR, one entry per CDR3 protein. The data hold over 35,000 distinct CDR3 sequences, with 5.5% to 7.5% observed a single time. The material sequenced was whole blood, taken at baseline. Receptor source: an adult who was a healthcare worker with PCR-confirmed SARS-CoV-2 infection or an uninfected control (not recorded which). Both conserved end residues are part of each CDR3. The D gene is left open where the match is weak. Rows may omit the clone size; those that give it use once, few, many or a size class.

d_call | j_call | clone_size | v_call | cdr3_nt | cdr3_aa
NA | TRBJ2-1 | many | TRBV4-3 | TGCGCCAGCAGCCAAGAGTGGCGGGGCCTGGAGACCTACAATGAGCAGTTCTTC | CASSQEWRGLETYNEQFF
NA | TRBJ1-2 | many | TRBV28 | TGTGCCAGCAGTCTCACCCGGGGGGTTCGCTACACCTTC | CASSLTRGVRYTF
NA | TRBJ1-6 | NA | TRBV4-3 | TGCGCCAGCAGCCAAGATATTGGTATTTCACCCCTCCACTTT | CASSQDIGISPLHF
TRBD2 | TRBJ2-1 | many | TRBV20-1 | TGCAGTGCTAAGCGGGGTAGCTCCTACAATGAGCAGTTCTTC | CSAKRGSSYNEQFF
NA | TRBJ1-5 | many | TRBV14 | TGTGCCAGCAGCCCCTACGGGATCGATCAGCCCCAGCATTTT | CASSPYGIDQPQHF
TRBD2 | TRBJ2-7 | many | TRBV11-2 | TGTGCCAGCAGCCCGATCTCACGGACTAGCGGGGGTAGCTACGAGCAGTACTTC | CASSPISRTSGGSYEQYF
NA | TRBJ1-2 | many | TRBV25-1 | TGTGCCAGCAGGTATCAAGCCTATGGCTACACCTTC | CASRYQAYGYTF
NA | TRBJ2-6 | many | TRBV5-1 | TGCGCCAGCCACCGCGGGTTGATCTCTGGGGCCAACGTCCTGACTTTC | CASHRGLISGANVLTF
NA | TRBJ1-5 | few | TRBV6-1 | TGTGCCAGCAGTGTGGATAGCAATCAGCCCCAGCATTTT | CASSVDSNQPQHF
TRBD1 | TRBJ1-2 | many | TRBV12-3/TRBV12-4 | TGTGCCAGCAGTTATGGACAGGGTATAGGAGGCTACACCTTC | CASSYGQGIGGYTF
TRBD1 | TRBJ2-7 | many | TRBV7-2 | TGTGCCAGCAGCACTCGAGGGTGGGACAGGGTCTACGAGCAGTACTTC | CASSTRGWDRVYEQYF
NA | TRBJ1-1 | NA | TRBV4-2 | TGTGCCAGCAGCCGAGGGGTGGGGAGGATGACTGAAGCTTTCTTT | CASSRGVGRMTEAFF
NA | TRBJ2-5 | NA | TRBV11-1 | TGTGCCAGCAGCTTAGTACGTGAAGAGACCCAGTACTTC | CASSLVREETQYF
NA | TRBJ1-3 | NA | TRBV13 | TGTGCCAGCAGCCGCCGCCTATCTGGAAACACCATATATTTT | CASSRRLSGNTIYF
TRBD2 | TRBJ2-7 | many | TRBV2 | TGTGCCAGCAGTGAGTGGACTAGTACTTCTTTCGAGCAGTACTTC | CASSEWTSTSFEQYF
NA | TRBJ2-3 | few | TRBV6-1 | TGTGCCAGCAGTGAGGTAGATACGCAGTATTTT | CASSEVDTQYF
NA | TRBJ1-1 | NA | TRBV2 | TGTGCCAGCAGTTTGATGTATGAAGCTTTCTTT | CASSLMYEAFF
NA | TRBJ2-2 | many | TRBV20-1 | TGCAGTGCTAGTAGGCCCGGGGAGGACACCGGGGAGCTGTTTTTT | CSASRPGEDTGELFF
TRBD2 | TRBJ2-5 | few | TRBV9 | TGTGCCAGCAGCGAAGGGACTAGCGGACCCCAAGAGACCCAGTACTTC | CASSEGTSGPQETQYF
NA | TRBJ2-5 | NA | TRBV11-2 | TGTGCCAGCAGCTCCAGCCGGGCGTCCCCAGAGACCCAGTACTTC | CASSSSRASPETQYF
TRBD1 | TRBJ1-6 | many | TRBV12-3/TRBV12-4 | TGTGCCAGCAGTTTAAACAGGGGGAATTCACCCCTCCACTTT | CASSLNRGNSPLHF
TRBD1 | TRBJ2-4 | NA | TRBV20-1 | TGCAGTGCTTCACAGGGGGTAGGGAACATTCAGTACTTC | CSASQGVGNIQYF
TRBD2 | TRBJ2-7 | NA | TRBV20-1 | TGCAGTGCTAGTTTAGCGGGAGGGGCGGACGAGCAGTACTTC | CSASLAGGADEQYF
TRBD1 | TRBJ1-4 | few | TRBV11-2 | TGTGCCAGCAGCTTTAACAGGGGGCAAACTAATGAAAAACTGTTTTTT | CASSFNRGQTNEKLFF
TRBD1 | TRBJ2-1 | many | TRBV7-3 | TGTGCCAGCAGCCGTATGGACAGGGGGGTATTTGATGAGCAGTTCTTC | CASSRMDRGVFDEQFF
TRBD2 | TRBJ2-7 | few | TRBV4-2 | TGTGCCAGCAGCCAAGAGCTAGCGGGGGCCTACGAGCAGTACTTC | CASSQELAGAYEQYF
TRBD2 | TRBJ2-1 | NA | TRBV10-3 | TGTGCCATCGCGTCAAAGACTAGCGGGGGAGGCCGCAATGAGCAGTTCTTC | CAIASKTSGGGRNEQFF
NA | TRBJ2-7 | many | TRBV29-1 | TGCAGCGTTGGCGAGGGCCTCTACGAGCAGTACTTC | CSVGEGLYEQYF
NA | TRBJ1-1 | many | TRBV7-8 | TGTGCCAGCAGCTTAGCGGGTGAGATTGAAGCTTTCTTT | CASSLAGEIEAFF